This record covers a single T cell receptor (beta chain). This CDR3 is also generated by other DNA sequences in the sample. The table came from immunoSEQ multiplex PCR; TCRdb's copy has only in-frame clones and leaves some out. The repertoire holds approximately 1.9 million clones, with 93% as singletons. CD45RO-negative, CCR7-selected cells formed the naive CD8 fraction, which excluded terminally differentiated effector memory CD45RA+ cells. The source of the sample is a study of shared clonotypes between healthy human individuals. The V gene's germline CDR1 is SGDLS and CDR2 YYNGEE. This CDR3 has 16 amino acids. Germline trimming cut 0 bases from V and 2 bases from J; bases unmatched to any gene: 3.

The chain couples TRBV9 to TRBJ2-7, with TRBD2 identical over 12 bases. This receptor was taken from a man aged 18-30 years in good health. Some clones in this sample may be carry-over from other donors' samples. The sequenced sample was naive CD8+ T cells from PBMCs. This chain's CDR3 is CASSVGGLAGTYEQYF. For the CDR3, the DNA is TGTGCCAGCAGCGTAGGAGGACTAGCGGGGACCTACGAGCAGTACTTC.